This T cell receptor beta chain was observed in a study of T cells in Graves' hyperthyroidism and ophthalmopathy. PBMCs were obtained from over 8.5 ml fresh peripheral blood. This CDR3 comprises 15 residues. Germline V gene lookup returns CDR1 SGHRS and CDR2 YFSETQ. V dropped 0 bases and J dropped 4; count of bases not matched to a gene: 6. Amplified regions were TCR beta CDR3 sequences from RNA transcripts. Researchers ran a first-round RT-PCR on the TCR CDR3 using the HTBI primer set. In TCRdb, the multiplex PCR reads were re-called with MiXCR into one record per CDR3 protein. This table has around 600,000 distinct CDR3 sequences, more than 14% appearing once.

This chain joins TRBV5-1 and TRBJ1-2; 7 bases are shared with TRBD1. The sequenced sample was blood. The TCR was taken from a woman aged 45-65 years with Graves' ophthalmopathy. The CDR3 loop reads CASSLAGQDGYGYTF. CDR3 nucleotides: TGCGCCAGCAGCTTGGCCGGACAGGATGGCTATGGCTACACCTTC. The full variable domain, with the rest looked up from reference TRBV5-1 and TRBJ1-2, is KAGVTQTPRYLIKTRGQQVTLSCSPISGHRSVSWYQQTPGQGLQFLFEYFSETQRNKGNFPGRFSGRQFSNSRSEMNVSTLELGDSALYLCASSLAGQDGYGYTFGSGTRLTVV.